A selection of T cell receptor beta chains follows, all from one sample in a study of blood T cell repertoires in COVID-19. Profiled with immunoSEQ multiplex PCR; TCRdb holds only in-frame clones, not every one. The sample has about 270,000 clones, approximately 91% seen once. The sequencing input was peripheral blood. Source of these receptors: a man aged 50 to 60 with acute or convalescent COVID-19. The CDR3 runs from the conserved cysteine through the conserved F or W. The order of the fields is V gene, J gene, clone size, D gene, CDR3 protein, CDR3 DNA. D genes are given only for firm matches. Size tells how often a clone was seen (once, few, many) or the class of an expanded clone, and some rows leave it out.

v_gene: TRBV19; j_gene: TRBJ1-5; abundance: NA; d_gene: NA; CDR3aa: CASTLAAANQPQHF; CDR3nt: TGTGCCAGTACCCTAGCGGCAGCCAATCAGCCCCAGCATTTT
v_gene: TRBV6-6; j_gene: TRBJ1-2; abundance: NA; d_gene: TRBD1; CDR3aa: CASSTRQGAGGYTF; CDR3nt: TGTGCCAGCAGTACCAGACAGGGGGCCGGAGGCTACACCTTC
v_gene: TRBV9; j_gene: TRBJ2-2; abundance: NA; d_gene: NA; CDR3aa: CASSATGRHNTGELFF; CDR3nt: TGTGCCAGCAGCGCCACAGGTCGTCATAACACCGGGGAGCTGTTTTTT
v_gene: TRBV7-9; j_gene: TRBJ1-1; abundance: NA; d_gene: NA; CDR3aa: CASSSQGRDTEAFF; CDR3nt: TGTGCCAGCAGCTCCCAGGGGAGGGACACTGAAGCTTTCTTT
v_gene: TRBV6-5; j_gene: TRBJ1-5; abundance: NA; d_gene: NA; CDR3aa: CASREGQGNQPQHF; CDR3nt: TGTGCCAGCAGGGAGGGCCAGGGCAATCAGCCCCAGCATTTT
v_gene: TRBV7-6; j_gene: TRBJ2-3; abundance: NA; d_gene: NA; CDR3aa: CASSQPGITATDTQYF; CDR3nt: TGTGCCAGCAGCCAACCGGGAATCACCGCCACAGATACGCAGTATTTT
v_gene: TRBV10-3; j_gene: TRBJ1-2; abundance: NA; d_gene: NA; CDR3aa: CAIRPTQEDRGGYTF; CDR3nt: TGTGCCATCAGGCCCACCCAAGAGGACAGAGGTGGCTACACCTTC
v_gene: TRBV12-5; j_gene: TRBJ2-2; abundance: NA; d_gene: TRBD2; CDR3aa: CASGRKRGGVGELFF; CDR3nt: TGTGCTAGTGGTCGAAAGCGGGGGGGCGTCGGGGAGCTGTTTTTT
v_gene: TRBV7-2; j_gene: TRBJ1-1; abundance: NA; d_gene: NA; CDR3aa: CASSLERAIEAFF; CDR3nt: TGTGCCAGCAGCTTAGAGAGGGCTATTGAAGCTTTCTTT
v_gene: TRBV7-9; j_gene: TRBJ1-3; abundance: NA; d_gene: NA; CDR3aa: CASSATAGSGNTIYF; CDR3nt: TGTGCCAGCAGCGCAACGGCGGGCTCTGGAAACACCATATATTTT
v_gene: TRBV5-6; j_gene: TRBJ2-7; abundance: once; d_gene: TRBD1; CDR3aa: CASSPTGTGDEQYF; CDR3nt: TGTGCCAGCAGCCCGACCGGGACAGGGGATGAGCAGTACTTC
v_gene: TRBV27; j_gene: TRBJ1-4; abundance: NA; d_gene: NA; CDR3aa: CASSFRGSEKLFF; CDR3nt: TGTGCCAGCAGTTTCAGGGGTAGTGAAAAACTGTTTTTT
v_gene: TRBV5-6; j_gene: TRBJ1-2; abundance: NA; d_gene: NA; CDR3aa: CASSSTANYGYTF; CDR3nt: TGTGCCAGCAGCAGTACTGCTAACTATGGCTACACCTTC
v_gene: TRBV30; j_gene: TRBJ1-4; abundance: NA; d_gene: NA; CDR3aa: CAWSVGHNEKLFF; CDR3nt: TGTGCCTGGAGTGTGGGACATAATGAAAAACTGTTTTTT
v_gene: TRBV11-2; j_gene: TRBJ2-7; abundance: NA; d_gene: TRBD1; CDR3aa: CASRMTGVSYEQYF; CDR3nt: TGTGCCAGCAGAATGACAGGGGTTTCCTACGAGCAGTACTTC
v_gene: TRBV7-9; j_gene: TRBJ1-1; abundance: NA; d_gene: TRBD1; CDR3aa: CASSFYRDRGGNEAFF; CDR3nt: TGTGCCAGCAGCTTTTACCGGGACAGGGGCGGTAATGAAGCTTTCTTT
v_gene: TRBV20-1; j_gene: TRBJ2-3; abundance: once; d_gene: NA; CDR3aa: CSAPMRDTQYF; CDR3nt: TGCAGTGCACCTATGCGGGATACGCAGTATTTT
v_gene: TRBV24-1; j_gene: TRBJ1-6; abundance: NA; d_gene: NA; CDR3aa: CATTGQPNSPLHF; CDR3nt: TGTGCCACCACCGGACAGCCAAATTCACCCCTCCACTTT
v_gene: TRBV11-2; j_gene: TRBJ1-2; abundance: NA; d_gene: TRBD1; CDR3aa: CASSIGQDNGYTF; CDR3nt: TGTGCCAGCAGCATCGGACAGGACAATGGCTACACCTTC
v_gene: TRBV10-3; j_gene: TRBJ2-3; abundance: NA; d_gene: TRBD2; CDR3aa: CAISDPGGSLAGGRTQYF; CDR3nt: TGTGCCATCAGTGACCCAGGGGGTTCACTAGCGGGGGGAAGGACGCAGTATTTT
v_gene: TRBV2; j_gene: TRBJ1-2; abundance: NA; d_gene: TRBD1; CDR3aa: CASSGDSPNYGYTF; CDR3nt: TGTGCCAGCAGTGGGGACAGCCCTAACTATGGCTACACCTTC
v_gene: TRBV7-6; j_gene: TRBJ1-3; abundance: NA; d_gene: NA; CDR3aa: CASSLAGGGGNTIYF; CDR3nt: TGTGCCAGCAGCTTAGCGGGGGGAGGTGGAAACACCATATATTTT
v_gene: TRBV18; j_gene: TRBJ1-3; abundance: NA; d_gene: NA; CDR3aa: CASSPKESSGNTIYF; CDR3nt: TGTGCCAGCTCACCAAAGGAGAGCTCTGGAAACACCATATATTTT
v_gene: TRBV5-1; j_gene: TRBJ2-1; abundance: NA; d_gene: NA; CDR3aa: CASIQGDTISYNEQFF; CDR3nt: TGCGCCAGCATCCAAGGGGACACCATTTCCTACAATGAGCAGTTCTTC
v_gene: TRBV7-2; j_gene: TRBJ2-3; abundance: NA; d_gene: NA; CDR3aa: CASSSFLAPTDTQYF; CDR3nt: TGTGCCAGCAGCTCGTTTCTAGCGCCCACAGATACGCAGTATTTT
v_gene: TRBV12-5; j_gene: TRBJ2-3; abundance: NA; d_gene: TRBD2; CDR3aa: CASGLEFGGALDTQYF; CDR3nt: TGTGCTAGTGGTTTGGAATTCGGGGGGGCCCTCGATACGCAGTATTTT
v_gene: TRBV5-4; j_gene: TRBJ2-2; abundance: NA; d_gene: TRBD1; CDR3aa: CASSPSRWGQGATGELFF; CDR3nt: TGTGCCAGCAGCCCGTCCCGGTGGGGACAGGGGGCCACCGGGGAGCTGTTTTTT
v_gene: TRBV7-3; j_gene: TRBJ2-5; abundance: NA; d_gene: NA; CDR3aa: CASSPTGGGETQYF; CDR3nt: TGTGCCAGCAGCCCGACAGGAGGAGGAGAGACCCAGTACTTC
v_gene: TRBV5-1; j_gene: TRBJ1-5; abundance: NA; d_gene: NA; CDR3aa: CASSLGTGSNQPQHF; CDR3nt: TGCGCCAGCAGCTTGGGAACTGGTAGCAATCAGCCCCAGCATTTT
v_gene: TRBV3-1/TRBV3-2; j_gene: TRBJ1-3; abundance: NA; d_gene: NA; CDR3aa: CASSSTGSGNTIYF; CDR3nt: TGTGCCAGCAGCTCGACGGGCTCTGGAAACACCATATATTTT
v_gene: TRBV4-2; j_gene: TRBJ2-3; abundance: NA; d_gene: NA; CDR3aa: CASSQGADSDTQYF; CDR3nt: TGTGCCAGCAGCCAAGGAGCGGACTCAGATACGCAGTATTTT